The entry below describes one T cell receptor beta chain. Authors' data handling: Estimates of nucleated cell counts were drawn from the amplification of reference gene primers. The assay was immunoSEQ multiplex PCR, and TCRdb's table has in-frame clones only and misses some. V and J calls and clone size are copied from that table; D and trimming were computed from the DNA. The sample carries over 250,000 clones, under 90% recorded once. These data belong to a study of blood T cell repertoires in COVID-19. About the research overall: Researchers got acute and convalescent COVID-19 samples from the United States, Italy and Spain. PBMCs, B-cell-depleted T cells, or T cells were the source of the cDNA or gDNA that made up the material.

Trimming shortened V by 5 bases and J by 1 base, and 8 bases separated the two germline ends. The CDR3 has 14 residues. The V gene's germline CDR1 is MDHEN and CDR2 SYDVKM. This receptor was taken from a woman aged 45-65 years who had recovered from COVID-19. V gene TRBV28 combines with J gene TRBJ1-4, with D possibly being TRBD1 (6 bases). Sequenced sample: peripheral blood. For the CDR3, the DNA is TGTGCCAGCAGTGACAGGAGAACTAATGAAAAACTGTTTTTT. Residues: CASSDRRTNEKLFF.